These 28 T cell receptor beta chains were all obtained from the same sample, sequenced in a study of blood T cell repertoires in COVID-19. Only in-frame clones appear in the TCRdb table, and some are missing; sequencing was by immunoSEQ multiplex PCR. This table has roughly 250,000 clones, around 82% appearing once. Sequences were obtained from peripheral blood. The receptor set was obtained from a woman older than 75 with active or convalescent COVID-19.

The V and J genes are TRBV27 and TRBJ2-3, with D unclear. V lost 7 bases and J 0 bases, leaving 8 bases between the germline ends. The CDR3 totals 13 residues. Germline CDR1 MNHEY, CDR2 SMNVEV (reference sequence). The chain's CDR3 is CASMRHSTDTQYF. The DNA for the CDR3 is TGTGCCAGCATGAGACATAGCACAGATACGCAGTATTTT.

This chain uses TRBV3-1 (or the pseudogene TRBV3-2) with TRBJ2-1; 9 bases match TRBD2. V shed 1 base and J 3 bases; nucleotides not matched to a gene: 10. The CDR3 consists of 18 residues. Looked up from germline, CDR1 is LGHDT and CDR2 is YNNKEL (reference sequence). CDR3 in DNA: TGTGCCAGCAGCCAAGGGGGGGCTAGCGGGATCGTCTACAATGAGCAGTTCTTC. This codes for CASSQGGASGIVYNEQFF.

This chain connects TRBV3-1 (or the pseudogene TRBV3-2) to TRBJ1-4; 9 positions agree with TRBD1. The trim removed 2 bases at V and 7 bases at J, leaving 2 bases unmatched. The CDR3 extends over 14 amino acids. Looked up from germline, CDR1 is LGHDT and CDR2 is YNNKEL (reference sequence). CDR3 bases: TGTGCCAGCAGCCAAAGGACAGGGGTTGAAAAACTGTTTTTT. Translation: CASSQRTGVEKLFF.

CDR3 protein: CATSDSDRGRGYTF. The CDR3 DNA follows: TGTGCCACCAGTGACTCTGACAGGGGGCGCGGCTACACCTTC. The chain couples TRBV24-1 to TRBJ1-2; TRBD1 matches at 10 bases. The J segment lost 8 bases and the V segment lost 4 bases, leaving 6 bases of the junction unmatched. The germline CDR1 and CDR2 sequences are KGHDR and SFDVKD. The length of the CDR3 is 14 residues.

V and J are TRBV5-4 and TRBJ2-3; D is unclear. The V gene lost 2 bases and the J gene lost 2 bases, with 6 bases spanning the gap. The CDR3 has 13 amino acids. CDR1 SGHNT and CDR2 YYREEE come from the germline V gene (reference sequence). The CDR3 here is CASSFKHTDTQYF. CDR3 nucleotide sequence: TGTGCCAGCAGCTTCAAACACACAGATACGCAGTATTTT.

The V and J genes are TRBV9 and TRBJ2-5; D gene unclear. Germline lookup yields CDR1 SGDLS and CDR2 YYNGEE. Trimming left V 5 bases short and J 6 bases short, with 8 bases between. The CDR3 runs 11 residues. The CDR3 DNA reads TGTGCCAGCAGTGCAGATCAGACCCAGTACTTC. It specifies CASSADQTQYF.

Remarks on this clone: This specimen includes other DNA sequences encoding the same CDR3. DNA of the CDR3: TGCGCCAGCAGCTTGGGTCAGTCCAACTATGGCTACACCTTC. Its protein product is CASSLGQSNYGYTF. The rearrangement links TRBV5-1 to TRBJ1-2; no reliable D call. Trimming stripped 0 bases from V and 2 bases from J, with 8 bases between. Per the germline V gene, CDR1 is SGHRS and CDR2 is YFSETQ. The CDR3 spans 14 residues.

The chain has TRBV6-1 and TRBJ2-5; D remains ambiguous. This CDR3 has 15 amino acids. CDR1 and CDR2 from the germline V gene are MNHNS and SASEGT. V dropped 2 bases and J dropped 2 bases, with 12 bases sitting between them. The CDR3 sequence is CASSESAHQQETQYF. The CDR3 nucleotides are TGTGCCAGCAGTGAATCCGCCCACCAGCAAGAGACCCAGTACTTC.

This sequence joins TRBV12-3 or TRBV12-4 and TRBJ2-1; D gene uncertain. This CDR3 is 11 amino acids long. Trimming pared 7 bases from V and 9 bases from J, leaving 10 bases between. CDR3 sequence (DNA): TGTGCCAGCACTACACCGGGTGAGCAGTTCTTC. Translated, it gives CASTTPGEQFF.

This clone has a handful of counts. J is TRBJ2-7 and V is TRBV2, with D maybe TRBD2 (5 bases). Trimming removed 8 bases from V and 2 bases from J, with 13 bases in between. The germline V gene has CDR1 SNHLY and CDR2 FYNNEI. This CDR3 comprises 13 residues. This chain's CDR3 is CASGRTGTYEQYF. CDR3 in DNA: TGTGCCAGCGGGCGGACGGGGACCTACGAGCAGTACTTC.

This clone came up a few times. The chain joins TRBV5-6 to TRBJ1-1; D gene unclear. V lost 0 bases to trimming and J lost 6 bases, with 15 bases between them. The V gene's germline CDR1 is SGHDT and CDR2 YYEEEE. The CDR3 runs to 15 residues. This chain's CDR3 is CASSLGSLMTPEAFF. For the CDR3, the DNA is TGTGCCAGCAGCTTGGGGAGTCTTATGACCCCTGAAGCTTTCTTT.

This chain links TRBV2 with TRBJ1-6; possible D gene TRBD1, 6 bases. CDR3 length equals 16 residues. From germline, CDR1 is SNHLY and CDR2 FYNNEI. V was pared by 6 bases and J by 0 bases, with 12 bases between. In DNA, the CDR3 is TGTGCCAGCAGGGCGACAGGTAGCTCCTATAATTCACCCCTCCACTTT. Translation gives CASRATGSSYNSPLHF.

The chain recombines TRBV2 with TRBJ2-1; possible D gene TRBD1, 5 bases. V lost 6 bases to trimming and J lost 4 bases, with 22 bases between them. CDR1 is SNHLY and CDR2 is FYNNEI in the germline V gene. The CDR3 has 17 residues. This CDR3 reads CASSDITTVPLYNEQFF. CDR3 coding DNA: TGTGCCAGCAGCGACATTACGACAGTCCCCTTATACAATGAGCAGTTCTTC. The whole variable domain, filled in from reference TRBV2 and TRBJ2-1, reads EPEVTQTPSHQVTQMGQEVILRCVPISNHLYFYWYRQILGQKVEFLVSFYNNEISEKSEIFDDQFSVERPDGSNFTLKIRSTKLEDSAMYFCASSDITTVPLYNEQFFGPGTRLTVL.

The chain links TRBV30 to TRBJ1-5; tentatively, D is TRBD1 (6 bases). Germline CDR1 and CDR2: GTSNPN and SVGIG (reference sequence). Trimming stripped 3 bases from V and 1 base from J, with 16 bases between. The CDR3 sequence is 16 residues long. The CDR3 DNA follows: TGTGCCTGGAGCTTTGGGGGCGGACCGAGCAATCAGCCCCAGCATTTT. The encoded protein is CAWSFGGGPSNQPQHF.

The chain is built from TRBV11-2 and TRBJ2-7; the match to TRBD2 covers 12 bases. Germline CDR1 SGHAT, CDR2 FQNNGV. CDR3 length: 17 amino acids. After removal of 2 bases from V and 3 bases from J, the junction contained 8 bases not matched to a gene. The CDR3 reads CASSLSGLAGGNYEQYF. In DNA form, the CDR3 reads TGTGCCAGCAGCTTATCGGGGCTAGCGGGGGGGAACTACGAGCAGTACTTC.

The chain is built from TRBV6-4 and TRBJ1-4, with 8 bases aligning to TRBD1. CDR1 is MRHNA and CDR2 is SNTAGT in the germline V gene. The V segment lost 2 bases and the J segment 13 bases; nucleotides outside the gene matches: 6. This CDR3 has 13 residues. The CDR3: CASSDGQGGRLFF. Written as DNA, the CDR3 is TGTGCCAGCAGTGACGGACAGGGAGGTAGACTGTTTTTT.

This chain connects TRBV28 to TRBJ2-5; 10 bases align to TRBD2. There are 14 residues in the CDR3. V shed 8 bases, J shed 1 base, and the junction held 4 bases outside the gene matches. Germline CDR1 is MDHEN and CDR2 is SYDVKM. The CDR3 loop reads CASWGTSAQETQYF. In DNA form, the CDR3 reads TGTGCCAGCTGGGGGACTAGCGCCCAAGAGACCCAGTACTTC.

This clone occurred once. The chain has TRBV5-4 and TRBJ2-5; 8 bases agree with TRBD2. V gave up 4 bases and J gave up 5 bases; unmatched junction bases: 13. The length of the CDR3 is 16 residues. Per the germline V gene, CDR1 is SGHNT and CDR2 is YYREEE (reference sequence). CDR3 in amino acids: CASSPGGSSGMETQYF. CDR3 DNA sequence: TGTGCCAGCAGCCCGGGGGGGAGTAGCGGTATGGAGACCCAGTACTTC.

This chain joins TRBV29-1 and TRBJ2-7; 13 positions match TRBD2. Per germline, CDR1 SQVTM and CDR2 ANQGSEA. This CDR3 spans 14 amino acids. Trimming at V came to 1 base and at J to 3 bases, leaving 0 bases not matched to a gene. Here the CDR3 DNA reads TGCAGCGTTGAAGGGACTAGCGGGAGCTACGAGCAGTACTTC. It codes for CSVEGTSGSYEQYF.

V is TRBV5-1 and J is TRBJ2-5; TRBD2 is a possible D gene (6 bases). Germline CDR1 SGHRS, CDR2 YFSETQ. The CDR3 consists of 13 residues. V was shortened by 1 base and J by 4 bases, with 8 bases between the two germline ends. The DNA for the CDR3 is TGCGCCAGCAGCTTGCGGGAGCGAGAGACCCAGTACTTC. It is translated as CASSLRERETQYF.

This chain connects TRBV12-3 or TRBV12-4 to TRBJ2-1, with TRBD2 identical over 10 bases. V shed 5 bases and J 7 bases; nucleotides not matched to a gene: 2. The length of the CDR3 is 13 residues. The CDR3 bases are TGTGCCAGCAGTGGGACTAGCGAGAATGAGCAGTTCTTC. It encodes CASSGTSENEQFF.

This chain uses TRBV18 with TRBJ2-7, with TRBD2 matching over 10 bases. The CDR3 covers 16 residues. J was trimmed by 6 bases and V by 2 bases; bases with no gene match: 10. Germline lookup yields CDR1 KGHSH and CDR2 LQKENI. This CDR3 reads CASSPNSLAGASEQYF. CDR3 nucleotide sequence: TGTGCCAGCTCACCAAACTCTCTAGCGGGAGCAAGCGAGCAGTACTTC.

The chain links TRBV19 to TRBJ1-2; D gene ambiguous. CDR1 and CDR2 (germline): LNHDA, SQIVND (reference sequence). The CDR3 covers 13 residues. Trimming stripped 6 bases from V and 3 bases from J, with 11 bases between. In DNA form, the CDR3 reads TGTGCCAGTAGGGCGCCACGGGACTATGGCTACACCTTC. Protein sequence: CASRAPRDYGYTF.

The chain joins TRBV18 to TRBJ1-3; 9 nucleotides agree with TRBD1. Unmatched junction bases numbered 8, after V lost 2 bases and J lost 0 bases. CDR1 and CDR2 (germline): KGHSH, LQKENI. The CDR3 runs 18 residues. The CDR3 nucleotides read TGTGCCAGCTCACCAGTCGGGACAGGGCCCGACTCTGGAAACACCATATATTTT. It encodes CASSPVGTGPDSGNTIYF.

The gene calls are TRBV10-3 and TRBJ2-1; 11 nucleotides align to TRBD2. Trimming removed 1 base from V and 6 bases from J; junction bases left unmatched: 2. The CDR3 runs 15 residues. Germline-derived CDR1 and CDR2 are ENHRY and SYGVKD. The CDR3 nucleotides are TGTGCCATCAGTGAGTTAGCGGGAGGGCCCAATGAGCAGTTCTTC. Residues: CAISELAGGPNEQFF.

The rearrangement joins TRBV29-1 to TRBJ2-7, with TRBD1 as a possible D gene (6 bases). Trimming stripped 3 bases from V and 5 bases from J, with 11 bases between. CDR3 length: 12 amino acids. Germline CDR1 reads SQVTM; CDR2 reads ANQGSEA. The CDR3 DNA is TGCAGCGTTGATACAGGGTTGGACGAGCAGTACTTC. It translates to CSVDTGLDEQYF.

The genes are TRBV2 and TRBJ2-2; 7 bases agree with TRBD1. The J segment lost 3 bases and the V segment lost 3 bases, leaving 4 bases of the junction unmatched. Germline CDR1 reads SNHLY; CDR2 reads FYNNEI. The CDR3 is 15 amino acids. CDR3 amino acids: CASSDAGGDTGELFF. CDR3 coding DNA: TGTGCCAGCAGTGATGCAGGGGGAGACACCGGGGAGCTGTTTTTT. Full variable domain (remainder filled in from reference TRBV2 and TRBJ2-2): EPEVTQTPSHQVTQMGQEVILRCVPISNHLYFYWYRQILGQKVEFLVSFYNNEISEKSEIFDDQFSVERPDGSNFTLKIRSTKLEDSAMYFCASSDAGGDTGELFFGEGSRLTVL.

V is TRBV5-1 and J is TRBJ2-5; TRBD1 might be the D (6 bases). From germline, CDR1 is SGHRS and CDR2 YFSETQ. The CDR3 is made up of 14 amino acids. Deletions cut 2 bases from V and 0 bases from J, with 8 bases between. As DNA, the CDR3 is TGCGCCAGCAGCTTTCAGGGGTACCAAGAGACCCAGTACTTC. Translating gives CASSFQGYQETQYF. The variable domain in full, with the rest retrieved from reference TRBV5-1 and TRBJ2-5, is KAGVTQTPRYLIKTRGQQVTLSCSPISGHRSVSWYQQTPGQGLQFLFEYFSETQRNKGNFPGRFSGRQFSNSRSEMNVSTLELGDSALYLCASSFQGYQETQYFGPGTRLLVL.